One and the same sample provided the 15 T cell receptor beta chains below, sequenced in a study of T-cell memory formation after mild COVID-19 (dated by TCRdb to the early 2020s). The method was 5' RACE. The instrument was an Illumina NovaSeq 6000. Using fastp trimming at Q25 and MiXCR clonotype assembly, TCRdb reanalyzed the public sequencing data and kept in-frame beta chains. Each CDR3 protein appears once, grouped with its most common genes and DNA. This sample lists about 560,000 distinct CDR3 sequences; about a sixth were detected once. The ten largest clones represent around 13% of the sample. Material: PBMCs or a T cell subset sorted from them (not recorded which). These TCRs come from an adult woman who had mild COVID-19 (a few samples of this study predate the infection). The sample titles of this study are shuffled in the database, so cell type and time point are left out; the donor was told from shared clones.

A few counts support this clonotype. The chain links TRBV29-1 to TRBJ2-3; the D gene could be TRBD1 or TRBD2 (5 bases each). The CDR3 loop spans 15 amino acids. Germline-derived CDR1 and CDR2 are SQVTM and ANQGSEA. V lost 4 bases, J lost 4 bases, and 18 bases lay in between. For the CDR3, the DNA is TGCAGCGTTGCTCTCGGGGAGAGGGGTCCAGATACGCAGTATTTT. This translates into CSVALGERGPDTQYF.

The chain is built from TRBV5-1 and TRBJ2-3; D unclear. V was clipped by 4 bases and J by 0 bases, with 12 bases between them. Germline V gene lookup returns CDR1 SGHRS and CDR2 YFSETQ. The CDR3 consists of 15 residues. The CDR3 here is CASSLERTSTDTQYF. The CDR3 bases are TGCGCCAGCAGCCTCGAGCGCACCAGCACAGATACGCAGTATTTT.

There are a few counts of this clonotype. This chain uses TRBV3-1 with TRBJ1-3; the D is unclear. The CDR3 totals 11 residues. Germline V CDR1 and CDR2: LGHDT, YNNKEL (reference sequence). Between the trimmed V and J ends, which lost 8 bases and 4 bases, there was a span of 6 bases. CDR3 loop: CASDGGNTIYF. CDR3 sequence (DNA): TGTGCCAGCGACGGCGGAAACACCATATATTTT.

This clonotype occurred a few times. This chain links TRBV7-8 with TRBJ1-2, with D uncertain. Trimming took 5 bases from V and 5 from J, leaving 18 bases between them. The CDR3 runs 15 residues. Per germline, CDR1 SGHVS and CDR2 FQNEAQ. The CDR3 bases are TGTGCCAGCAGCCCGAATTGGTCGACCTTATATGGCTACACCTTC. Protein sequence: CASSPNWSTLYGYTF.

The chain links TRBV30 to TRBJ2-6; no reliable D call. Looked up from germline, CDR1 is GTSNPN and CDR2 is SVGIG (reference sequence). Trimming cost V 2 bases and J 6 bases, with 5 bases left between them. The CDR3 is made up of 12 amino acids. In DNA, the CDR3 is TGTGCCTGGAGTCTCGTGGCCAACGTCCTGACTTTC. Protein: CAWSLVANVLTF.

The rearrangement uses TRBV28 and TRBJ1-1; D gene unclear. The CDR3 is 13 amino acids. Germline CDR1 reads MDHEN; CDR2 reads SYDVKM. Trimming shortened V by 2 bases and J by 6 bases, and 10 bases separated the two germline ends. CDR3 residues: CASSLLRYAEAFF. CDR3 nucleotides: TGTGCCAGCAGTTTACTCCGCTACGCTGAAGCTTTCTTT.

CDR3 sequence (DNA): TGTGCCAGCAGCTACGGACCTGGGGATACGCAGTATTTT. This gives the protein CASSYGPGDTQYF. The chain is built from TRBV5-5 and TRBJ2-3; D remains unclear. Trimming shortened V by 3 bases and J by 6 bases, and 11 bases separated the two germline ends. There are 13 residues in the CDR3. Germline V CDR1 and CDR2: SGHKS, YYEKEE (reference sequence).

This clonotype was seen more than once but under ten times. The V call is TRBV29-1, the J call TRBJ2-5; D might be TRBD1 or TRBD2, each matching 6 bases. The V end was cut by 0 bases, the J end by 3 bases, with 14 bases between. Germline CDR1 reads SQVTM; CDR2 reads ANQGSEA. This CDR3 has 15 residues. The CDR3 sequence is CSVEDLGGREETQYF. CDR3 nucleotides: TGCAGCGTTGAAGATCTTGGGGGGCGCGAAGAGACCCAGTACTTC. The entire variable domain, with the rest obtained from reference TRBV29-1 and TRBJ2-5, is as follows: SAVISQKPSRDICQRGTSLTIQCQVDSQVTMMFWYRQQPGQSLTLIATANQGSEATYESGFVIDKFPISRPNLTFSTLTVSNMSPEDSSIYLCSVEDLGGREETQYFGPGTRLLVL.

This clonotype was observed a few times. This chain joins TRBV19 and TRBJ2-1; D may match TRBD1 or TRBD2 (5 bases each). Trimming pared 4 bases from V and 8 bases from J, leaving 15 bases between. Germline values: CDR1 LNHDA, CDR2 SQIVND (reference sequence). The CDR3 extends over 14 amino acids. DNA for the CDR3: TGTGCCAGTAGTAGCCCTGGGGGTAAGGATGAGCAGTTCTTC. Amino acids: CASSSPGGKDEQFF.

This clonotype was observed a handful of times. The chain combines TRBV7-9 with TRBJ2-1; 13 bases match TRBD2. This CDR3 spans 17 amino acids. CDR1 is SEHNR, CDR2 FQNEAQ, per germline (reference sequence). J gave up 0 bases and V 5 bases, and 4 bases lay outside the gene matches. CDR3 in amino acids: CASSTGLAGVSYNEQFF. The CDR3 DNA is TGTGCCAGCAGCACCGGACTAGCGGGAGTCTCCTACAATGAGCAGTTCTTC.

This clonotype was counted only a few times. The gene calls are TRBV7-3 and TRBJ2-7; possible D gene TRBD1, 6 bases. Between the trimmed V and J ends, which lost 3 bases and 6 bases, there was a span of 15 bases. Germline CDR1 and CDR2: SGHTA and FQGTGA. The CDR3 extends over 14 amino acids. This chain's CDR3 is CASSFLLQGAEQYF. CDR3 nucleotide sequence: TGTGCCAGCAGCTTCCTGTTACAGGGAGCCGAGCAGTACTTC.

This clonotype showed up just a few times. The chain joins TRBV27 to TRBJ1-2; 8 nucleotides line up with TRBD1. Germline-derived CDR1 and CDR2 are MNHEY and SMNVEV (reference sequence). V lost 5 bases and J lost 4; bases outside the gene matches: 12. The CDR3 covers 16 residues. CDR3 nucleotides: TGTGCCAGCAGTCACGGGACAGGTCCCTCGAGCTATGGCTACACCTTC. The encoded protein is CASSHGTGPSSYGYTF.

This clonotype was seen a few times. This rearrangement joins TRBV7-9 to TRBJ2-7; 7 bases are shared with TRBD2. Germline V lookup: CDR1 SEHNR, CDR2 FQNEAQ (reference sequence). V shed 0 bases and J 3 bases; nucleotides not matched to a gene: 5. CDR3 size: 15 residues. The CDR3 here is CASSLAAGRVYEQYF. The DNA of the CDR3 is TGTGCCAGCAGCTTAGCGGCAGGGAGGGTCTACGAGCAGTACTTC. The full variable domain, with the rest looked up from reference TRBV7-9 and TRBJ2-7, is DTGVSQNPRHKITKRGQNVTFRCDPISEHNRLYWYRQTLGQGPEFLTYFQNEAQLEKSRLLSDRFSAERPKGSFSTLEIQRTEQGDSAMYLCASSLAAGRVYEQYFGPGTRLTVT.

This clonotype was observed once. The chain joins TRBV6-2 or TRBV6-3 to TRBJ2-7; possible D gene TRBD2, 5 bases. Trimming removed 9 bases at V and 0 bases at J, with 18 bases between. The germline CDR1 and CDR2 sequences are MNHEY and SVGEGT. The CDR3 consists of 15 residues. CDR3 in amino acids: CASTRREGSSYEQYF. As DNA, the CDR3 is TGTGCCAGTACAAGGAGAGAGGGAAGCTCCTACGAGCAGTACTTC.

In its sample, this clonotype was seen a few times. The CDR3 sequence is CASSVTGAGANVLTF. In DNA, the CDR3 is TGTGCCAGCAGCGTTACAGGGGCTGGGGCCAACGTCCTGACTTTC. The chain employs TRBV9 and TRBJ2-6, with TRBD1 matching 7 bases. CDR1 SGDLS and CDR2 YYNGEE come from the germline V gene. The V and J ends lost 2 bases and 2 bases, in that order; junction bases with no gene match: 1. The CDR3 loop spans 15 amino acids.